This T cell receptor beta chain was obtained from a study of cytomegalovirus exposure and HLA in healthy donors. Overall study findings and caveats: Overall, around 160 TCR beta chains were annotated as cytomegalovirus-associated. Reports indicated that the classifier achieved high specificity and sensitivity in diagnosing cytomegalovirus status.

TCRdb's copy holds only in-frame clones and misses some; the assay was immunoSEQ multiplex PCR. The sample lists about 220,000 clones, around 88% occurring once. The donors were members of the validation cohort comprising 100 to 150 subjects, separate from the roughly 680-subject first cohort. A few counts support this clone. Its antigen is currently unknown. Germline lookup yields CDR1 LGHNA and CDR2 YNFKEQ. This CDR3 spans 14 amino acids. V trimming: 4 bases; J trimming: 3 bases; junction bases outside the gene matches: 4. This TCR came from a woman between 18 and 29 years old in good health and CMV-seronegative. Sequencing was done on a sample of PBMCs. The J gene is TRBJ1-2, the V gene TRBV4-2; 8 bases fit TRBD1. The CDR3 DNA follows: TGTGCCAGCAGCCCCTCGGACAGGGACTATGGCTACACCTTC. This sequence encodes CASSPSDRDYGYTF.